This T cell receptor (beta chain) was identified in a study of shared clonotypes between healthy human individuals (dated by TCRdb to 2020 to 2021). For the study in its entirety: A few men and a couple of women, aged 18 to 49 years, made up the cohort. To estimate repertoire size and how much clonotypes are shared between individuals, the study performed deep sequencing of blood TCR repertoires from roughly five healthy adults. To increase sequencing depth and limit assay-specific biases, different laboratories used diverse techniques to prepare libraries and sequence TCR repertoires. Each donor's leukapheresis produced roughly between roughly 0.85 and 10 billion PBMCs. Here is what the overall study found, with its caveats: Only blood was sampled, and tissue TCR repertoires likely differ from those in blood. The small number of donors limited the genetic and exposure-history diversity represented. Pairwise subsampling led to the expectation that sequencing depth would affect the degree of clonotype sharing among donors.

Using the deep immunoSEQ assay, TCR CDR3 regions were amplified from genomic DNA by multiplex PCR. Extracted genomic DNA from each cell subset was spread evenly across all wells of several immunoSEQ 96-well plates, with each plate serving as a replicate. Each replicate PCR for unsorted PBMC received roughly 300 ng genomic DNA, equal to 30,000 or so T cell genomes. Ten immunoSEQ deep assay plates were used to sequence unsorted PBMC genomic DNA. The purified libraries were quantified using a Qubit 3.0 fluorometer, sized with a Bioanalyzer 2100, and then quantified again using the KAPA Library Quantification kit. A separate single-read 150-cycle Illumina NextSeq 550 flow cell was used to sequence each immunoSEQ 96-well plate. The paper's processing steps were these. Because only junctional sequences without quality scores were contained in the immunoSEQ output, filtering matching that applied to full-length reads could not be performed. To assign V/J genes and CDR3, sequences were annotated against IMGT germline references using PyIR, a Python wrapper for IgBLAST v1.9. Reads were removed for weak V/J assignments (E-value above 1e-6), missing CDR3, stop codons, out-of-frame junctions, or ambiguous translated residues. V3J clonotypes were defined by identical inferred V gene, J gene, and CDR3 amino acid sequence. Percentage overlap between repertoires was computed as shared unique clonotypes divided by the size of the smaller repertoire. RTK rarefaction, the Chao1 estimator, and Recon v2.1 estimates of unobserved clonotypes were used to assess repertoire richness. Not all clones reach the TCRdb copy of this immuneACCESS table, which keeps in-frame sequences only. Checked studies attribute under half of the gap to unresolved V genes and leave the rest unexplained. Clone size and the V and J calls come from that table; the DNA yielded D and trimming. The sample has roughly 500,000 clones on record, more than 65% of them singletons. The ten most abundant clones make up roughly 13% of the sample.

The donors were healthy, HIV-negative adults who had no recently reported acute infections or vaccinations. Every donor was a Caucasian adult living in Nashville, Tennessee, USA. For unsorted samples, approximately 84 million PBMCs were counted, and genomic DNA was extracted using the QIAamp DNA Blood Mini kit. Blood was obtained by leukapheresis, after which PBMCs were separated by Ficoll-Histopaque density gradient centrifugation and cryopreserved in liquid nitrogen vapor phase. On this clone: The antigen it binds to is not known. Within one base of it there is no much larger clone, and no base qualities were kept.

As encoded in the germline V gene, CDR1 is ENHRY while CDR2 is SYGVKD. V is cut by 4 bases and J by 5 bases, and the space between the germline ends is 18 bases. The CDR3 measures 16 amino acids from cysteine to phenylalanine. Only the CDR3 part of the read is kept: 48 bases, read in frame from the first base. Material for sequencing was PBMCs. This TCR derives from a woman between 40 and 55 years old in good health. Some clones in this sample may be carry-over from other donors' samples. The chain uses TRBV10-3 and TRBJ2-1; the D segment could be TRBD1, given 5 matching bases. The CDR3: CAISGGGPPPHNEQFF. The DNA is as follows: TGTGCCATCAGTGGGGGCGGTCCCCCCCCACACAATGAGCAGTTCTTC.